This T cell receptor beta chain was observed in a study of OX40 agonist ivuxolimab in advanced cancers. Overall study context: Ivuxolimab was delivered to patients intravenously every 2 weeks at doses spanning 0.01 to 10 mg/kg.

Germline V gene data show CDR1 as SGHRS and CDR2 as YFSETQ. The CDR3 covers 16 residues. Trimming removed 0 bases from V and 1 base from J, with 13 bases in between. Sequencing used immunoSEQ multiplex PCR; TCRdb keeps in-frame clones, though not all of them. Of about 73,000 clones listed, under 95% are singletons. The rearrangement links TRBV5-1 to TRBJ2-5, with D uncertain. The source material was CD4+ or CD8+ T cells sorted from blood, sampled in a trial of the OX40 agonist ivuxolimab. This receptor was obtained from an adult with an advanced solid tumor such as melanoma, head and neck, liver or kidney cancer. For the CDR3, the DNA is TGCGCCAGCAGCTTGGCGGCGGCCGGCTCCCAAGAGACCCAGTACTTC. It yields the protein CASSLAAAGSQETQYF.